This entry lists 4 T cell receptor beta chains sequenced from one sample in a study of OX40 agonist ivuxolimab in advanced cancers. The data were produced by immunoSEQ multiplex PCR, yet TCRdb's version contains in-frame clones alone and is incomplete. Among over 9,000 clones listed, more than 70% were seen once. Sequenced here: CD4+ or CD8+ T cells sorted from blood, sampled in a trial of the OX40 agonist ivuxolimab. The source is an adult with an advanced solid tumor such as melanoma, head and neck, liver or kidney cancer.

The V and J genes are TRBV7-6 and TRBJ1-1; D unclear. CDR3 length: 17 amino acids. Germline values: CDR1 SGHVS, CDR2 FNYEAQ. The V end lost 2 bases, the J end lost 4 bases, and 20 bases lay between the germline ends. The CDR3 sequence is CASSLSSSGQALTEAFF. The CDR3 DNA is TGTGCCAGCAGCTTAAGTTCCTCGGGTCAAGCTCTCACTGAAGCTTTCTTT.

This clone was observed a handful of times. The chain carries TRBV7-8 and TRBJ2-5, with D perhaps TRBD1 (5 bases). Germline lookup yields CDR1 SGHVS and CDR2 FQNEAQ. This CDR3 is 13 amino acids long. V was trimmed by 2 bases and J by 5 bases, leaving 9 bases between them. CDR3 in amino acids: CASSLTGSETQYF. CDR3 in DNA: TGTGCCAGCAGCTTAACAGGATCCGAGACCCAGTACTTC.

This sequence joins TRBV11-1 and TRBJ1-1, with D unclear. Germline CDR1 reads SGHAT; CDR2 reads FQDESV (reference sequence). This CDR3 has 11 amino acids. The V and J ends lost 5 bases and 5 bases respectively, with 6 bases between them. The CDR3 nucleotides are TGTGCCAGCAGCCTGGGTACTGAAGCTTTCTTT. Protein: CASSLGTEAFF.

The chain couples TRBV29-1 to TRBJ2-7; D not certain. V lost 3 bases, J lost 1 base, and 10 bases lay in between. Germline CDR1 is SQVTM and CDR2 is ANQGSEA. The length of the CDR3 is 13 residues. CDR3 coding DNA: TGCAGCGTTGAGGGGTTGGGATCCTACGAGCAGTACTTC. Its protein is CSVEGLGSYEQYF.